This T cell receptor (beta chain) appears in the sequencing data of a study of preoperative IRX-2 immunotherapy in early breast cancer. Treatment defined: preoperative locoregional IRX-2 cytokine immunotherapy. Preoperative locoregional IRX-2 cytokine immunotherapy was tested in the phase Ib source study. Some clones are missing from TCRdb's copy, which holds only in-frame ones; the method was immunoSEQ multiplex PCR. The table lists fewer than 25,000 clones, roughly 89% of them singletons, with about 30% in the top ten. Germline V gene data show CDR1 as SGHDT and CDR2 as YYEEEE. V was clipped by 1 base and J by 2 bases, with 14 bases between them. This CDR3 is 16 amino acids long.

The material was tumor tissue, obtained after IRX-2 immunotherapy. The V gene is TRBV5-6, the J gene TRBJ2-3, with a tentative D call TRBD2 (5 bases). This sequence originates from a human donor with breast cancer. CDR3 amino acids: CASSLLRGLYTDTQYF. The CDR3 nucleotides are TGTGCCAGCAGCTTGTTGCGAGGACTTTACACAGATACGCAGTATTTT. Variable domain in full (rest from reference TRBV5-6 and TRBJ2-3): DAGVTQSPTHLIKTRGQQVTLRCSPKSGHDTVSWYQQALGQGPQFIFQYYEEEERQRGNFPDRFSGHQFPNYSSELNVNALLLGDSALYLCASSLLRGLYTDTQYFGPGTRLTVL.